What follows are 25 T cell receptor beta chains derived from one specimen sequenced in a study of cytomegalovirus exposure and HLA in healthy donors. PCR was performed using 60 Vbeta and 13 Jbeta primers. Here immunoSEQ multiplex PCR was the method, and the copy in TCRdb shows in-frame clones only, minus some. This table holds a few hundred thousand clones, 82% found once. The sample was PBMCs. These receptor sequences come from a woman aged 40 to 50 in good health and CMV-seronegative.

The table lists this clone with a count of one. This chain uses TRBV2 with TRBJ2-3; D gene unclear. Germline loops: CDR1 SNHLY, CDR2 FYNNEI. The CDR3 totals 11 residues. V was trimmed by 7 bases and J by 6 bases, leaving 8 bases between them. This CDR3 reads CASKSSDTQYF. Written as DNA, the CDR3 is TGTGCCAGCAAGTCGAGCGATACGCAGTATTTT.

This clone appeared once. Here the CDR3 reads CASSLAAGERETQYF. The CDR3 bases are TGCGCCAGCAGCCTGGCTGCTGGCGAGAGGGAGACCCAGTACTTC. The rearrangement joins TRBV5-1 to TRBJ2-5; D gene ambiguous. The V gene lost 4 bases and the J gene lost 5 bases, with 18 bases spanning the gap. The CDR3 spans 15 residues. CDR1 and CDR2 (germline): SGHRS, YFSETQ.

This chain uses TRBV29-1 with TRBJ1-2, with a weak D call TRBD1 (5 bases). The CDR3 is 13 residues long. From germline, CDR1 is SQVTM and CDR2 ANQGSEA. Deletions cut 6 bases from V and 1 base from J, with 12 bases between. The CDR3 DNA follows: TGCAGCGTGGACCGGGACTTTAACTATGGCTACACCTTC. It codes for CSVDRDFNYGYTF. Complete variable domain (other parts from reference TRBV29-1 and TRBJ1-2): SAVISQKPSRDICQRGTSLTIQCQVDSQVTMMFWYRQQPGQSLTLIATANQGSEATYESGFVIDKFPISRPNLTFSTLTVSNMSPEDSSIYLCSVDRDFNYGYTFGSGTRLTVV.

This chain joins TRBV6-5 and TRBJ1-5; 9 bases match TRBD1. V was clipped by 6 bases and J by 4 bases; unmatched bases: 4. Per germline, CDR1 MNHEY and CDR2 SVGAGI. The CDR3 runs to 14 residues. This CDR3 is CASRGQGLNQPQHF. The CDR3 DNA reads as TGTGCCAGCAGAGGACAGGGGCTAAATCAGCCCCAGCATTTT.

The rearrangement joins TRBV7-9 to TRBJ2-1; D might be TRBD1 (6 bases). Deletions cut 2 bases from V and 7 bases from J, with 12 bases between. The CDR3 spans 14 residues. CDR1 and CDR2 (germline): SEHNR, FQNEAQ (reference sequence). The CDR3 spells CASSLRDTMNEQFF. CDR3 DNA sequence: TGTGCCAGCAGCTTACGGGACACCATGAATGAGCAGTTCTTC.

Here the CDR3 reads CASSRTNSNQPQHF. DNA for the CDR3: TGTGCCAGCAGCCGTACTAATAGCAATCAGCCCCAGCATTTT. The chain recombines TRBV4-2 with TRBJ1-5; D gene ambiguous. The V and J ends lost 4 bases and 0 bases respectively, with 7 bases between them. The CDR3 is 14 amino acids. Germline loops: CDR1 LGHNA, CDR2 YNFKEQ.

The table lists this clone with a count of one. The chain recombines TRBV6-1 with TRBJ1-5; D is unresolved. V lost 7 bases and J 4 bases, leaving 14 bases between the germline ends. Germline CDR1 is MNHNS and CDR2 is SASEGT. The CDR3 consists of 14 residues. CDR3 in DNA: TGTGCCAGCACCGAGGCGAGGGCGAATCAGCCCCAGCATTTT. It encodes CASTEARANQPQHF.

This chain connects TRBV28 to TRBJ1-6; 8 nucleotides match TRBD1. Germline values: CDR1 MDHEN, CDR2 SYDVKM. The CDR3 contains 19 residues. V was pared by 5 bases and J by 4 bases, with 16 bases of the junction left unmatched. The DNA of the CDR3 is TGTGCCAGCAGTCCATCGTACTCGGACAGGGAACTTTATAATTCACCCCTCCACTTT. Translation: CASSPSYSDRELYNSPLHF.

The chain combines TRBV14 with TRBJ2-1; TRBD2 matches 11 bases. Per germline, CDR1 SGHDN and CDR2 FVKESK. The CDR3 runs 16 residues. Trimming at V came to 1 base and at J to 4 bases, leaving 3 bases not matched to a gene. The CDR3 DNA sequence: TGTGCCAGCAGCCAAGCACTAGCGGGGGCTTACAATGAGCAGTTCTTC. It is translated as CASSQALAGAYNEQFF.

For this clone: The sample contains more than one DNA sequence encoding this CDR3. The chain links TRBV5-1 to TRBJ1-1; D is unresolved. The V gene's germline CDR1 is SGHRS and CDR2 YFSETQ. This CDR3 has 14 residues. Trimming took 3 bases from V and 1 from J, leaving 10 bases between them. This chain's CDR3 is CASSSSGGNTEAFF. CDR3 nucleotides: TGCGCCAGCAGCTCCTCCGGCGGGAACACTGAAGCTTTCTTT.

V gene TRBV19 combines with J gene TRBJ2-2; D remains ambiguous. The length of the CDR3 is 13 residues. Deletions cut 10 bases from V and 0 bases from J, with 9 bases between. Germline V CDR1 and CDR2: LNHDA, SQIVND (reference sequence). The CDR3 reads CAIRRANTGELFF. The CDR3 coding sequence is TGTGCCATAAGAAGAGCGAACACCGGGGAGCTGTTTTTT. The full variable domain, rest sourced from reference TRBV19 and TRBJ2-2, is DGGITQSPKYLFRKEGQNVTLSCEQNLNHDAMYWYRQDPGQGLRLIYYSQIVNDFQKGDIAEGYSVSREKKESFPLTVTSAQKNPTAFYLCAIRRANTGELFFGEGSRLTVL.

Notes on this clone: At one of its ends the junction is not consistent with the germline gene, which may arise from a read error. The rearrangement links TRBV7-7 to TRBJ2-1, with D possibly matching TRBD1 (6 bases). The CDR3 is 15 amino acids. Germline CDR1 and CDR2: SSHAT and FNYEAQ (reference sequence). The CDR3 reads CASSPQGSSYNEQFF. DNA of the CDR3: TGTGCTAGCAGCCCGCAGGGGAGCTCCTACAATGAGCAGTTCTTC.

The rearrangement links TRBV27 to TRBJ2-7; no clear D gene. V lost 3 bases to trimming and J lost 6 bases, with 18 bases between them. The CDR3 extends over 15 amino acids. Germline V gives CDR1 MNHEY, CDR2 SMNVEV (reference sequence). The CDR3 coding sequence is TGTGCCAGCAGTTTGTCGCGCGGCGGCCGCCCCGAGCAGTACTTC. Its protein is CASSLSRGGRPEQYF.

This sequence joins TRBV19 and TRBJ2-4; perhaps TRBD2 as D (6 bases). CDR3 length: 17 amino acids. The V end was cut by 3 bases, the J end by 6 bases, with 21 bases between. Germline V gene sequence: CDR1 LNHDA, CDR2 SQIVND (reference sequence). CDR3 sequence: CASSILGRGTPINIQYF. The CDR3 DNA sequence: TGTGCCAGTAGTATTTTGGGGCGCGGGACGCCGATAAACATTCAGTACTTC.

The chain couples TRBV6-5 to TRBJ2-1, with D possibly matching TRBD1 (7 bases). The CDR3 is 15 residues long. CDR1 MNHEY and CDR2 SVGAGI come from the germline V gene. V lost 5 bases and J 8 bases, leaving 19 bases between the germline ends. DNA for the CDR3: TGTGCCAGCAGTCAGGGGGACTCCCGTGGGCATGAGCAGTTCTTC. Amino acids: CASSQGDSRGHEQFF.

The V and J genes are TRBV5-5 and TRBJ1-2; 7 nucleotides match TRBD1. Germline CDR1 is SGHKS and CDR2 is YYEKEE (reference sequence). The CDR3 runs to 14 residues. The V segment lost 0 bases and the J segment 8 bases; nucleotides outside the gene matches: 7. The CDR3 region is CASSLVDRPSGYTF. CDR3 DNA sequence: TGTGCCAGCAGCTTGGTGGACAGGCCGAGCGGCTACACCTTC.

V is TRBV7-9 and J is TRBJ1-4; 8 bases line up with TRBD1. CDR1 SEHNR and CDR2 FQNEAQ come from the germline V gene (reference sequence). With V trimmed by 1 base and J by 8 bases, 3 bases remained unmatched. The CDR3 is made up of 14 amino acids. The CDR3 DNA follows: TGTGCCAGCAGCTTAGGGGACAGGCAGGAAAAACTGTTTTTT. This gives the protein CASSLGDRQEKLFF.

This chain connects TRBV30 to TRBJ2-5; 8 nucleotides line up with TRBD2. This CDR3 comprises 14 residues. The ends lost 4 bases at V and 2 bases at J; junction bases unmatched: 6. Germline CDR1 reads GTSNPN; CDR2 reads SVGIG (reference sequence). The DNA for the CDR3 is TGTGCCTGGAACTCGGGGGGGCCTCAAGAGACCCAGTACTTC. This gives the protein CAWNSGGPQETQYF.

The CDR3 loop is CASSPGQGINEKLFF. The CDR3, as DNA: TGTGCCAGCAGCCCCGGGCAGGGAATTAATGAAAAACTGTTTTTT. The chain combines TRBV7-9 with TRBJ1-4, with D perhaps matching TRBD1 (5 bases). The V and J ends lost 5 bases and 4 bases respectively, with 14 bases between them. The CDR3 runs 15 residues. CDR1 SEHNR and CDR2 FQNEAQ come from the germline V gene (reference sequence).

The chain joins TRBV15 to TRBJ1-2; 12 bases match TRBD1. The germline CDR1 and CDR2 sequences are LNHNV and YYDKDF (reference sequence). Losses at the gene ends were 3 bases for V and 6 bases for J; bases not matched to a gene: 8. The length of the CDR3 is 16 residues. The CDR3 here is CATSSGTGGFADGYTF. The CDR3 coding sequence is TGTGCCACCAGCAGTGGGACAGGGGGCTTCGCGGATGGCTACACCTTC.

The chain is built from TRBV9 and TRBJ1-2, with 8 bases matching TRBD1. Germline CDR1 SGDLS, CDR2 YYNGEE. The trim removed 3 bases at V and 7 bases at J, leaving 11 bases unmatched. This CDR3 spans 15 amino acids. For the CDR3, the DNA is TGTGCCAGCAGCGGCAGCCAGGGGGCAACGGGTGGCTACACCTTC. It encodes CASSGSQGATGGYTF. Combining the CDR3 with reference TRBV9 and TRBJ1-2 gives the whole variable domain DSGVTQTPKHLITATGQRVTLRCSPRSGDLSVYWYQQSLDQGLQFLIQYYNGEERAKGNILERFSAQQFPDLHSELNLSSLELGDSALYFCASSGSQGATGGYTFGSGTRLTVV.

J is TRBJ2-1 and V is TRBV11-3; D may be TRBD1 (5 bases). Germline CDR1 SGHNT, CDR2 YENEEA. V lost 1 base, J lost 0 bases, and 7 bases lay in between. This CDR3 is built from 15 residues. CDR3 loop: CASSLGQGSYNEQFF. In DNA, the CDR3 is TGTGCCAGCAGCTTAGGGCAGGGCTCCTACAATGAGCAGTTCTTC.

The chain joins TRBV9 to TRBJ1-5; no clear D gene. Trimming cost V 5 bases and J 3 bases, with 24 bases left between them. The length of the CDR3 is 18 residues. Per germline, CDR1 SGDLS and CDR2 YYNGEE. The CDR3 DNA sequence: TGTGCCAGCAGACCGCCCACCTTTTTCGACTGGCCCAATCAGCCCCAGCATTTT. It encodes CASRPPTFFDWPNQPQHF. The variable domain in full, completed from reference TRBV9 and TRBJ1-5, reads DSGVTQTPKHLITATGQRVTLRCSPRSGDLSVYWYQQSLDQGLQFLIQYYNGEERAKGNILERFSAQQFPDLHSELNLSSLELGDSALYFCASRPPTFFDWPNQPQHFGDGTRLSIL.

The genes are TRBV25-1 and TRBJ1-1; the D is unclear. The CDR3 consists of 14 residues. Germline V CDR1 and CDR2: MGHDK, SYGVNS. With 5 bases removed from V and 3 bases from J, the gap between germline ends came to 13 bases. The CDR3 spells CASSLLGRDTEAFF. CDR3 nucleotide sequence: TGTGCCAGCAGTTTATTGGGGAGGGACACTGAAGCTTTCTTT.

V and J are TRBV15 and TRBJ2-4, with a possible D match to TRBD2 (6 bases). Germline assignment: CDR1 LNHNV and CDR2 YYDKDF (reference sequence). CDR3 size: 14 residues. Trimming removed 6 bases from V and 7 bases from J, with 16 bases in between. CDR3: CATRKGLGGNIQYF. Here the CDR3 DNA reads TGTGCCACCAGAAAAGGATTAGGAGGGAACATTCAGTACTTC.